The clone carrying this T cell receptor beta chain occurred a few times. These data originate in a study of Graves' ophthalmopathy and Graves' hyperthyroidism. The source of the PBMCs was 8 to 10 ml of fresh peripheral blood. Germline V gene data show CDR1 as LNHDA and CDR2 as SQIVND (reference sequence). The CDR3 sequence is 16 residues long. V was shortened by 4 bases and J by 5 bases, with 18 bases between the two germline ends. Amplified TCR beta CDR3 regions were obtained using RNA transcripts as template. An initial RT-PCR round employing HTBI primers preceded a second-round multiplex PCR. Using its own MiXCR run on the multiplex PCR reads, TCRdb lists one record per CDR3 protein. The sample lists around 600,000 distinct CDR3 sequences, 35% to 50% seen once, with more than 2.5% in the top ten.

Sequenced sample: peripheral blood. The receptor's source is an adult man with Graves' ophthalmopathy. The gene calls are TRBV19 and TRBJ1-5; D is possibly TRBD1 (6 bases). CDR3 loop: CASSTTPGDRYQPQHF. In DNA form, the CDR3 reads TGTGCCAGTAGTACCACCCCAGGGGATCGATATCAGCCCCAGCATTTT.